The 6 T cell receptor beta chains presented below share a single source sample, sequenced in a study of CD8 T cells in Susac syndrome. RNA was extracted with the RNeasy kit, and a quantity of roughly 0.45 to 1 ug was reverse transcribed using random hexamers. TCRdb reanalysed the immunoSEQ multiplex PCR reads using MiXCR and keeps one entry per CDR3 protein. In the table there are about 300,000 distinct CDR3 sequences, approximately 81% of which are singletons. The sequenced sample consisted of CD8+ T cells from PBMCs. These receptors originate from a human donor with multiple sclerosis.

This clonotype was counted once. The chain joins TRBV5-1 to TRBJ1-5; D might be TRBD1 (6 bases). V gave up 1 base and J gave up 5 bases, with 13 bases separating them. Looked up from germline, CDR1 is SGHRS and CDR2 is YFSETQ. The CDR3 extends over 15 amino acids. The CDR3: CASSLTWGLDQPQHF. CDR3 coding DNA: TGCGCCAGCAGCTTGACGTGGGGGCTCGATCAGCCCCAGCATTTT.

This clonotype was seen a few times. J is TRBJ2-5 and V is TRBV7-6, with TRBD1 matching over 8 bases. Germline V gene lookup returns CDR1 SGHVS and CDR2 FNYEAQ. The CDR3 totals 16 residues. After removal of 4 bases from V and 4 bases from J, the junction contained 11 bases not matched to a gene. The CDR3 region is CASSYRDRIGLETQYF. In nucleotides, the CDR3 is TGTGCCAGCAGCTACCGGGACAGGATAGGGTTAGAGACCCAGTACTTC.

V and J are TRBV7-6 and TRBJ1-4, with D hard to call. V was cut by 1 base and J by 3 bases, with 15 bases left in between. CDR1 is SGHVS and CDR2 is FNYEAQ in the germline V gene. The CDR3 has 17 residues. This chain's CDR3 is CASSLVPPGAANEKLFF. The CDR3 nucleotides are TGTGCCAGCAGCTTAGTTCCTCCAGGAGCAGCTAATGAAAAACTGTTTTTT.

This sequence joins TRBV28 and TRBJ2-4, with 8 bases lining up with TRBD1. V lost 6 bases to trimming and J lost 3 bases; unmatched junction nucleotides: 10. This CDR3 spans 16 amino acids. Germline V CDR1 and CDR2: MDHEN, SYDVKM. The CDR3 DNA is TGTGCCAGCAGCCCCCCAGGGGGCCCTGGCAAAAACATTCAGTACTTC. As protein: CASSPPGGPGKNIQYF.

The chain recombines TRBV6-5 with TRBJ2-1, with TRBD2 matching over 14 bases. Germline lookup yields CDR1 MNHEY and CDR2 SVGAGI. V shed 6 bases and J 8 bases; nucleotides not matched to a gene: 9. This CDR3 has 16 amino acids. The CDR3 DNA sequence: TGTGCCAGCAGCCTACTCGGGACTAGCGGGAGATATGAGCAGTTCTTC. Translation gives CASSLLGTSGRYEQFF.

V and J are TRBV5-6 and TRBJ2-7; D uncertain. The CDR3 runs 14 residues. The V gene's germline CDR1 is SGHDT and CDR2 YYEEEE. Trimming removed 4 bases from V and 2 bases from J, with 13 bases in between. CDR3 sequence: CASSPEQTPYEQYF. CDR3 nucleotide sequence: TGTGCCAGCAGCCCTGAGCAGACGCCCTACGAGCAGTACTTC.